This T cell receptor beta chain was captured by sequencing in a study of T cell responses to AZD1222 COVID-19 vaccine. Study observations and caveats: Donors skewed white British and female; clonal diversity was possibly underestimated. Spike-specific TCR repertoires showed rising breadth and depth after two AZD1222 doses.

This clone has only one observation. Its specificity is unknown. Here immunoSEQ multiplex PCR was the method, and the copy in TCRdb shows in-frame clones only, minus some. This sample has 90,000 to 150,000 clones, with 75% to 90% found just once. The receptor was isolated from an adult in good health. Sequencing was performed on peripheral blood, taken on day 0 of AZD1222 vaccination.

The CDR3 sequence: CASSLVGRATYEQYF. The CDR3 region has the DNA TGTGCCAGCAGCTTGGTAGGCAGGGCGACCTACGAGCAGTACTTC. The rearrangement joins TRBV5-6 to TRBJ2-7, with D possibly matching TRBD1 (5 bases). V was pared by 0 bases and J by 2 bases, with 12 bases between. CDR3 length equals 15 residues. CDR1 is SGHDT, CDR2 YYEEEE, per germline.